The clone carrying this TCR beta chain has at least ten counts. Its antigen is as yet unknown. These data originate in a study of CD8+CD57+ T cells in acquired aplastic anemia. Background on the study: Each DNA sample taken from sorted CD4+ and CD8+ cells came to about 3.4 ug on average.

Findings of the study overall: Both patients and controls carried the same twenty-nine CD8+ CDR3 sequences.

The use of genomic DNA as template underpinned the TCR beta VDJ and CDR3 profiling. TCRdb itself ran the reads through MiXCR, one entry per CDR3 protein. The sample holds hundreds of thousands of distinct CDR3 sequences, almost 50% seen once. Patients picked for sequencing had shown CD8+CD57+ cell expansion detected by flow cytometry. Blood was sampled before the patients had received any therapy. Input material: sorted CD4+, CD8+, or CD8+CD57+ T cells (not recorded which) from PBMCs. This clonotype was sampled from a human donor with aplastic anemia.

CDR3 protein: CASSLRRQNTEAFF. The CDR3 DNA follows: TGTGCCAGTAGTCTTCGCAGACAGAACACTGAAGCTTTCTTT. The gene calls are TRBV19 and TRBJ1-1; the D is unclear. V gave up 5 bases and J gave up 1 base, with 11 bases separating them. Germline V CDR1 and CDR2: LNHDA, SQIVND (reference sequence). The CDR3 has 14 residues.